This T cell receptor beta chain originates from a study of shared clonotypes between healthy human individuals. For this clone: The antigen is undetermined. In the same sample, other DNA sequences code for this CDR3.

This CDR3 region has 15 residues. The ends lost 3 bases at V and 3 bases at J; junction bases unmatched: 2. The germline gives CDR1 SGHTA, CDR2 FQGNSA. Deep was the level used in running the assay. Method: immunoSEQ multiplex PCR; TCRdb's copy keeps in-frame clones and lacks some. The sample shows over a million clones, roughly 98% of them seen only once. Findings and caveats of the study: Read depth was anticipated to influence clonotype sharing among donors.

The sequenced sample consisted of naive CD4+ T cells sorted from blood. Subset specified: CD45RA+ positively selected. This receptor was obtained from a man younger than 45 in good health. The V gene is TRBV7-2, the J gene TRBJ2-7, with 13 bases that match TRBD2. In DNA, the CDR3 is TGTGCCAGCAGCTTGGGGACTAGCGGGATCTACGAGCAGTACTTC. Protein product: CASSLGTSGIYEQYF.